Listed below are T cell receptor beta chains from one sample, sequenced in a study of cytomegalovirus exposure and HLA in healthy donors. TCRdb's table, derived via immunoSEQ multiplex PCR, lists solely in-frame clones and lacks some. The sample lists some 310,000 clones; over 75% were seen once. The sample comprised PBMCs. The receptors shown here come from a man aged 25-40 years in good health and CMV-seronegative. The CDR3 runs from the conserved cysteine through the conserved F or W. A D gene is named only where the DNA matches it firmly.

V gene: TRBV4-3; J gene: TRBJ2-7; D gene: TRBD2; CDR3 protein: CASSRGLAGGIYEQYF; CDR3 DNA: TGCGCCAGCAGCCGTGGACTAGCGGGGGGGATTTACGAGCAGTACTTC
V gene: TRBV5-4; J gene: TRBJ2-7; D gene: NA; CDR3 protein: CASSLGGGGNVEQYF; CDR3 DNA: TGTGCCAGCAGCTTGGGAGGGGGGGGCAACGTCGAGCAGTACTTC
V gene: TRBV6-5; J gene: TRBJ2-1; D gene: TRBD2; CDR3 protein: CASSSGTSGVGEQFF; CDR3 DNA: TGTGCCAGCAGTTCCGGGACTAGCGGGGTGGGTGAGCAGTTCTTC
V gene: TRBV7-2; J gene: TRBJ2-7; D gene: NA; CDR3 protein: CASSLTANYEQYF; CDR3 DNA: TGTGCCAGCAGCCTGACAGCCAACTACGAGCAGTACTTC
V gene: TRBV7-6; J gene: TRBJ2-1; D gene: NA; CDR3 protein: CASSFSYQGNNEQFF; CDR3 DNA: TGTGCCAGCAGCTTCAGCTATCAGGGAAACAATGAGCAGTTCTTC
V gene: TRBV7-2; J gene: TRBJ2-7; D gene: TRBD1; CDR3 protein: CASSRREAGQGYEQYF; CDR3 DNA: TGTGCCAGCAGCCGTAGAGAGGCGGGACAGGGCTACGAGCAGTACTTC
V gene: TRBV4-3; J gene: TRBJ2-1; D gene: NA; CDR3 protein: CASSQEVYNEQFF; CDR3 DNA: TGCGCCAGCAGCCAGGAGGTCTACAATGAGCAGTTCTTC
V gene: TRBV4-2; J gene: TRBJ1-4; D gene: NA; CDR3 protein: CASSQSLGGYEKLFF; CDR3 DNA: TGTGCCAGCAGCCAATCCCTTGGAGGCTATGAAAAACTGTTTTTT
V gene: TRBV11-3; J gene: TRBJ2-3; D gene: TRBD2; CDR3 protein: CASSFSGGMVDTQYF; CDR3 DNA: TGTGCCAGCAGCTTTAGCGGGGGCATGGTGGATACGCAGTATTTT
V gene: TRBV6-1; J gene: TRBJ2-5; D gene: TRBD1; CDR3 protein: CASSRQGQETQYF; CDR3 DNA: TGTGCCAGCAGCCGACAGGGACAAGAGACCCAGTACTTC